The T cell receptor (beta chain) under discussion was sequenced for a study of brain T cells in children with intractable seizures. Here immunoSEQ multiplex PCR was the method, and the copy in TCRdb shows in-frame clones only, minus some. The repertoire holds 110,000 or so clones, with 90% to 95% as singletons. Per the germline V gene, CDR1 is MGHRA and CDR2 is YSYEKL. Trimming cost V 2 bases and J 4 bases, with 8 bases left between them. The CDR3 covers 14 residues. The chain couples TRBV4-1 to TRBJ2-2; no definite D call. The source material was peripheral blood, sampled at surgery. The clonotype was recovered from a boy under three years old with hemimegalencephaly and intractable seizures. The CDR3 nucleotides are TGCGCCAGCAGCCAATGGGCGTCCACCGGGGAGCTGTTTTTT. Translating it yields CASSQWASTGELFF.